The T cell receptor beta chain described here comes from a study of identical twins. Findings and limits, study-wide: Monozygotic twin pairs showed more out-of-frame TCR alpha sharing than models estimated. Where out-of-frame alpha sequences were twin-shared, they showed excess low generation probability.

cDNA molecules carried unique molecular identifiers, and template switching added a universal primer site. Using its own MiXCR run on the 5' RACE reads, TCRdb lists one record per CDR3 protein. The sample carries 1.5 million to 2 million distinct CDR3 sequences, under 35% recorded once. This clonotype was counted many times. Its antigen remains unidentified. In every case, the donor was a healthy Caucasian. Looked up from germline, CDR1 is SQVTM and CDR2 is ANQGSEA. V lost 2 bases to trimming and J lost 1 base, with 10 bases between them. This CDR3 spans 14 amino acids. Sequenced input: cord blood. The genes are TRBV29-1 and TRBJ2-3; no reliable D call. The source of this sequence is a newborn girl in good health. The CDR3, as DNA: TGCAGCGTTGAACTCCGTGGGGGCACAGATACGCAGTATTTT. It is translated as CSVELRGGTDTQYF.